One sample yielded the 3 T cell receptor beta chains listed below, sequenced in a study of Ad26.COV2.S vaccination and SARS-CoV-2 variants. Treatment indicated: roughly 20 received Ad26.COV2.S at low or high dose, single or two shots; five or six received placebo; per-sample allocation not given. Day 63 after the first injection of vaccine or placebo was the sampling time. Using immunoSEQ multiplex PCR, the repertoire was profiled, and TCRdb retains in-frame clones only, with some absent. The repertoire holds approximately 410,000 clones, with roughly 90% as singletons. The sample here was peripheral blood, taken in a trial of Ad26.COV2.S vaccine versus placebo. These receptors all stem from a person aged 18-60 years who received the Ad26.COV2.S COVID-19 vaccine or a placebo.

This chain joins TRBV27 and TRBJ1-6, with D perhaps TRBD1 (5 bases). This CDR3 has 16 residues. Trimming took off 6 bases at V and 7 bases at J, with 19 bases between the two ends. In germline, CDR1 is MNHEY, CDR2 SMNVEV (reference sequence). The CDR3 is CASRGMGDGPNSPLHF. The CDR3 nucleotides are TGTGCCAGCAGAGGAATGGGGGACGGACCGAATTCACCCCTCCACTTT.

The chain links TRBV5-4 to TRBJ2-3, with 12 bases fitting TRBD2. This CDR3 comprises 15 residues. CDR1 and CDR2 (germline): SGHNT, YYREEE (reference sequence). The J segment lost 4 bases and the V segment lost 0 bases, leaving 0 bases of the junction unmatched. The CDR3 protein is CASSLASGGADTQYF. For the CDR3, the DNA is TGTGCCAGCAGCTTGGCTAGCGGGGGGGCAGATACGCAGTATTTT.

The V gene is TRBV4-3, the J gene TRBJ1-2, with 9 bases matching TRBD1. The length of the CDR3 is 14 residues. Germline V gene sequence: CDR1 LGHNA, CDR2 YSLEER. V dropped 1 base and J dropped 7; count of bases not matched to a gene: 4. The CDR3: CASSQGGTGSGYTF. The CDR3 nucleotides read TGCGCCAGCAGCCAAGGAGGGACAGGGTCTGGCTACACCTTC.